This T cell receptor (beta chain) was captured in a study of T cell changes during pregnancy in multiple sclerosis. Germline V CDR1 and CDR2: SGHAT, FQNNGV. V dropped 5 bases and J dropped 0; count of bases not matched to a gene: 7. The CDR3 extends over 16 amino acids. TCRdb keeps only in-frame clones here, not all; method: immunoSEQ multiplex PCR. This table holds about 68,000 clones, approximately 90% found once. This specimen was peripheral blood, taken in the second trimester of pregnancy. The chain combines TRBV11-2 with TRBJ2-3; 8 bases align to TRBD2. This sequence was found in a female donor in good health, enrolled as a control in a pregnancy study. The CDR3 coding sequence is TGTGCCAGCAGCCCTTTACTAGCGGCAAGCACAGATACGCAGTATTTT. As protein: CASSPLLAASTDTQYF.